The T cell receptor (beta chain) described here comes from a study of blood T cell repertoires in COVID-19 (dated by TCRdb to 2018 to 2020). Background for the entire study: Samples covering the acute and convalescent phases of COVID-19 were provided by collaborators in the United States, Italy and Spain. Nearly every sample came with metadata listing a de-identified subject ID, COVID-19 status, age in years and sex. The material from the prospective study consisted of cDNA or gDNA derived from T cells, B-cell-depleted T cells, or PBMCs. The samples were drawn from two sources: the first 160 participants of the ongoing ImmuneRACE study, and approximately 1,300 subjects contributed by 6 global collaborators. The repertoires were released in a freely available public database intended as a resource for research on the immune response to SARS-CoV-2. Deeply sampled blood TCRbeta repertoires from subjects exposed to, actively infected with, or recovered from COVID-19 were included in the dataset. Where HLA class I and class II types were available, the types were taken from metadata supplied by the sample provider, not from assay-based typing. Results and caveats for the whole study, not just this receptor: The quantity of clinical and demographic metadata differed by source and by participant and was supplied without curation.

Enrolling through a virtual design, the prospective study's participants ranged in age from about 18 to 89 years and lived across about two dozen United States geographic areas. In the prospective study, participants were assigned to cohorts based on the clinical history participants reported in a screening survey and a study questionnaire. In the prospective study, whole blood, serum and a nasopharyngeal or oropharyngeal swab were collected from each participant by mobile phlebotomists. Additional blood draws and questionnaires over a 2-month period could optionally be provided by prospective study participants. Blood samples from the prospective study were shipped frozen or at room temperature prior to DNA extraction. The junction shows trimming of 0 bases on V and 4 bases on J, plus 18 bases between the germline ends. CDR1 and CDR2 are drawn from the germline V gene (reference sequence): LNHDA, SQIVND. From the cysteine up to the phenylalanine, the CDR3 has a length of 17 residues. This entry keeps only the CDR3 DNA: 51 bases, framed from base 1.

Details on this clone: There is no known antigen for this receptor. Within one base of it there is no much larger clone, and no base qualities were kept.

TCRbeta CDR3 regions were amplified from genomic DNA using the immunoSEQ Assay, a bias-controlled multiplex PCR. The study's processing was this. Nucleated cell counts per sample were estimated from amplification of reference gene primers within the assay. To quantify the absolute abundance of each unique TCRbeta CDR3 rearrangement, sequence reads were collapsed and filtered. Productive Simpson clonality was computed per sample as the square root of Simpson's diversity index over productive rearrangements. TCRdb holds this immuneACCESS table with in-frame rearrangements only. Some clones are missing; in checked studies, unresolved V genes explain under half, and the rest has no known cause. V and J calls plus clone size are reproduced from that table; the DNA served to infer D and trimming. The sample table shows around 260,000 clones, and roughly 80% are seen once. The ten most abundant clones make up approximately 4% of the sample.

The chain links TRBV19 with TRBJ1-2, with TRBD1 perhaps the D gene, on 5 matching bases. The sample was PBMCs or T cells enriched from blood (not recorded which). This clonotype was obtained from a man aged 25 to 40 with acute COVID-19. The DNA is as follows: TGTGCCAGTAGTATAGAACCCTATTCCAGGGTTGGCTATGGCTACACCTTC. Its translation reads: CASSIEPYSRVGYGYTF. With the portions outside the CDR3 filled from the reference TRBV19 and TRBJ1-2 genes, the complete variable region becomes DGGITQSPKYLFRKEGQNVTLSCEQNLNHDAMYWYRQDPGQGLRLIYYSQIVNDFQKGDIAEGYSVSREKKESFPLTVTSAQKNPTAFYLCASSIEPYSRVGYGYTFGSGTRLTVV.